The 5 T cell receptor beta chains below all came from one sample that was sequenced in a study of blood T cell repertoires in COVID-19. Profiling relied on immunoSEQ multiplex PCR, and the TCRdb table lists in-frame clones only, not all of them. The table shows roughly 140,000 clones, with approximately 85% occurring only once. The sequenced sample was peripheral blood. These receptor sequences come from a man aged 50 to 59 with acute or convalescent COVID-19.

The rearrangement links TRBV9 to TRBJ1-2; 8 bases line up with TRBD1. V dropped 0 bases and J dropped 7; count of bases not matched to a gene: 8. Per the germline V gene, CDR1 is SGDLS and CDR2 is YYNGEE. This CDR3 is built from 15 residues. CDR3 coding DNA: TGTGCCAGCAGCGTAGCTCCCAGGGGGCGAAGTGGCTACACCTTC. Residues: CASSVAPRGRSGYTF.

The V and J genes are TRBV7-9 and TRBJ1-3; unclear D gene. The germline V gene encodes CDR1 SEHNR and CDR2 FQNEAQ (reference sequence). Trimming shortened V by 4 bases and J by 4 bases, and 14 bases separated the two germline ends. The CDR3 has 15 amino acids. This CDR3 is CASSSAGILGNTIYF. Here the CDR3 DNA reads TGTGCCAGCAGCTCAGCCGGGATACTGGGAAACACCATATATTTT.

A single count supports this clone. V gene TRBV11-2 combines with J gene TRBJ2-1; 8 positions agree with TRBD2. The length of the CDR3 is 13 residues. Germline values: CDR1 SGHAT, CDR2 FQNNGV. The junction had 8 bases not matched to a gene; V was cut back by 0 bases and J by 16 bases. DNA of the CDR3: TGTGCCAGCAGCTTAGATTTTGGGACTAGTCCCTTCTTC. Protein sequence: CASSLDFGTSPFF. Looking up the rest from reference TRBV11-2 and TRBJ2-1 gives the full variable domain: EAGVAQSPRYKIIEKRQSVAFWCNPISGHATLYWYQQILGQGPKLLIQFQNNGVVDDSQLPKDRFSAERLKGVDSTLKIQPAKLEDSAVYLCASSLDFGTSPFFGPGTRLTVL.

This clone was seen a handful of times. This chain joins TRBV25-1 and TRBJ1-5; TRBD1 might be the D (6 bases). Germline CDR1 and CDR2: MGHDK and SYGVNS. The CDR3 sequence is 13 residues long. The V end lost 4 bases, the J end lost 3 bases, and 7 bases lay between the germline ends. The CDR3 DNA follows: TGTGCCAGCAGTGCAGGGGTCAATCAGCCCCAGCATTTT. This encodes CASSAGVNQPQHF.

CDR3 amino acids: CASSSKREGLDEQFF. The CDR3 bases are TGTGCCAGCAGCTCTAAGCGGGAGGGCCTGGATGAGCAGTTCTTC. The chain employs TRBV13 and TRBJ2-1, with 10 nucleotides matching TRBD2. Germline-derived CDR1 and CDR2 are PRHDT and FYEKMQ (reference sequence). Trimming cost V 4 bases and J 8 bases; bases outside gene matches: 8. The length of the CDR3 is 15 residues.